The rows below give T cell receptor beta chains drawn from one sample of a study of blood T cell repertoires in COVID-19. Using immunoSEQ multiplex PCR, the repertoire was profiled, and TCRdb retains in-frame clones only, with some absent. The repertoire holds fewer than 25,000 clones, 87% seen once, with around 25% in the top ten. Sequenced material: peripheral blood. Receptors were obtained from a human donor with active COVID-19. The donor label of this sample is uncertain. The CDR3 runs from the conserved cysteine through the conserved F or W. Fields, in order: CDR3 length, D gene, V gene, clone size, J gene, CDR3 DNA, CDR3 protein. A D gene is named only where the DNA matches it firmly. The size of a clone is reported for some rows only, either as once, few or many, or as a class for expanded clones.

>18|TRBD2|TRBV11-3|-|TRBJ2-1
TGTGCCAGCAGCACGCCTTTGGCTAGCGGGAGGGCCTACAATGAGCAGTTCTTC
CASSTPLASGRAYNEQFF
>15|TRBD1|TRBV10-3|-|TRBJ2-6
TGTGCCATCGGGGACAGGGGGCCTGGGGCCAACGTCCTGACTTTC
CAIGDRGPGANVLTF
>15|-|TRBV9|once|TRBJ1-5
TGTGCCCAAGGGGAGGGACCTTATAGCAATCAGCCCCAGCATTTT
CAQGEGPYSNQPQHF
>14|-|TRBV3-1/TRBV3-2|-|TRBJ1-2
TGTGCCAGCAGCCAAGAAGGGGGGGCCTATGGCTACACCTTC
CASSQEGGAYGYTF
>12|-|TRBV18|-|TRBJ2-3
TGTGCCAGCTCACCCAACACAGATACGCAGTATTTT
CASSPNTDTQYF
>15|TRBD2|TRBV18|-|TRBJ2-3
TGTGCCAGCTCACCAGGACTAGCGGGGGCAGATACGCAGTATTTT
CASSPGLAGADTQYF
>15|-|TRBV25-1|-|TRBJ1-2
TGTGCCAGCGCCCAAACAGGGATTCGGAGCTATGGCTACACCTTC
CASAQTGIRSYGYTF
>13|-|TRBV9|-|TRBJ2-1
TGTGCCAGCAGCACCCGAGGTGGGAGGGAGCAGTTCTTC
CASSTRGGREQFF
>13|TRBD2|TRBV6-6|-|TRBJ2-7
TGTGCCAGCGGGCGGGAGGGCCACTACGAGCAGTACTTC
CASGREGHYEQYF
>12|-|TRBV10-3|few|TRBJ1-2
TGTGCCATCAGTGCAACAGGGTACGGCTACACCTTC
CAISATGYGYTF
>18|-|TRBV10-3|-|TRBJ2-7
TGTGCCATCAGTGAGTCGACTCGGGGACCGGGACTTCACTACGAGCAGTACTTC
CAISESTRGPGLHYEQYF
>14|TRBD1|TRBV6-5|-|TRBJ1-1
TGTGCCAGCAGTACGACAGGGGTGAACACTGAAGCTTTCTTT
CASSTTGVNTEAFF
>14|TRBD2|TRBV19|-|TRBJ2-7
TGTGCCAGTAGTGTACTAGCGGGAGGGTTCGAACAGTACTTC
CASSVLAGGFEQYF
>15|TRBD1|TRBV4-3|-|TRBJ1-4
TGCGCCAGCAGCCAGGGACAGGGAGGTCATGAAAAACTGTTTTTT
CASSQGQGGHEKLFF
>17|TRBD2|TRBV23-1|-|TRBJ2-3
TGCGCCAGCAGTCACCCTCGATTAGCGGGGAGCACAGATACGCAGTATTTT
CASSHPRLAGSTDTQYF
>18|TRBD2|TRBV7-3|once|TRBJ2-5
TGTGCCAGCAGCTTAATGGCGAGGGGTAGCGGGGGCCAAGAGACCCAGTACTTC
CASSLMARGSGGQETQYF
>18|TRBD2|TRBV2|-|TRBJ2-5
TGTGCCAGCAGTGTAGGGCGGGGGGGCCTAATGGTGGCCGAGACCCAGTACTTC
CASSVGRGGLMVAETQYF
>17|TRBD2|TRBV19|-|TRBJ2-1
TGTGCCAGTAGTATCTCCCGGGGGGGCCCCTCCTACAATGAGCAGTTCTTC
CASSISRGGPSYNEQFF
>17|TRBD1|TRBV24-1|-|TRBJ2-2
TGTGCCACCAGTGACCCCCCGGGACAGGGTAACACCGGGGAGCTGTTTTTT
CATSDPPGQGNTGELFF
>15|TRBD1|TRBV2|few|TRBJ2-5
TGTGCCAGCAAGGGGTACAGGGGGCACCAAGAGACCCAGTACTTC
CASKGYRGHQETQYF
>15|TRBD2|TRBV28|-|TRBJ2-7
TGTGCCAGCAGACGAAGGGGACTAGCGGGGTACGAGCAGTACTTC
CASRRRGLAGYEQYF
>16|-|TRBV6-5|-|TRBJ2-3
TGTGCCAGCAGTTACTCTAGCGGCCTTAGCACAGATACGCAGTATTTT
CASSYSSGLSTDTQYF
>14|TRBD1|TRBV2|few|TRBJ1-5
TGTGCCAGCAGTTCGGACAGGGGCAATCAGCCCCAGCATTTT
CASSSDRGNQPQHF
>14|TRBD2|TRBV18|-|TRBJ2-5
TGTGCCAGCTCACCACCGGAGGGACTAGGGACCCAGTACTTC
CASSPPEGLGTQYF
>14|-|TRBV9|-|TRBJ1-1
TGTGCCAGCACTACAGGGAACCTGAACACTGAAGCTTTCTTT
CASTTGNLNTEAFF
>16|-|TRBV5-1|few|TRBJ2-7
TGCGCCAGCAGCCCCGCCCCCGCGGGAAGTTCCTACGAGCAGTACTTC
CASSPAPAGSSYEQYF
>18|TRBD1|TRBV27|once|TRBJ1-2
TGTGCCAGCAGTTTAGTGTGGGGTTGGGGACAGGATAACTATGGCTACACCTTC
CASSLVWGWGQDNYGYTF
>16|TRBD2|TRBV10-3|-|TRBJ2-3
TGTGCCATCAGTGAGTCGACTAGCGGGAGGGCCGGTACGCAGTATTTT
CAISESTSGRAGTQYF
>15|TRBD2|TRBV2|-|TRBJ2-7
TGTGCCAGCAGTGCACTAGCGGGGCACTCCTACGAGCAGTACTTC
CASSALAGHSYEQYF
>14|TRBD1|TRBV7-7|-|TRBJ2-3
TGTGCTAGCAGCTCCGGGACAGGGACAGATACGCAGTATTTT
CASSSGTGTDTQYF
>18|TRBD1|TRBV18|-|TRBJ2-2
TGTGCCAGCTCACCACTTAGGCCTGGGACAGGGAGTACCGGGGAGCTGTTTTTT
CASSPLRPGTGSTGELFF